This TCR beta chain was profiled in a study of cytomegalovirus exposure and HLA in healthy donors. Study-wide results and limits: The study flagged around 150 TCR beta chains as cytomegalovirus-associated.

The PCR was carried out with 60 Vbeta primers and 13 Jbeta primers. Sequenced by immunoSEQ multiplex PCR; TCRdb stores in-frame clones only, minus some. The sample includes roughly 220,000 clones, 75% of them seen just once. J gave up 3 bases and V 1 base, and 3 bases lay outside the gene matches. The CDR3 totals 14 residues. Germline V gene lookup returns CDR1 SGHDN and CDR2 FVKESK. This clone was seen a handful of times. No antigen is known for it. Sequenced material: PBMCs. The chain employs TRBV14 and TRBJ2-7; TRBD2 agrees at 7 bases. The receptor's source is a young woman in good health and CMV-seronegative. This CDR3 reads CASSQGTGGYEQYF. In DNA form, the CDR3 reads TGTGCCAGCAGCCAAGGGACGGGGGGCTACGAGCAGTACTTC.